The next 26 T cell receptor beta chains were all read from a single sample in a study of untreated major depressive disorder. Produced via immunoSEQ multiplex PCR; TCRdb's table is partial and in-frame only. The table includes more than 20,000 clones, about 93% detected once. The sequencing input was CD4+ T cells from PBMCs. The receptor set was obtained from a man aged 30-40 years in good health.

The gene calls are TRBV6-1 and TRBJ1-5; tentative D call: TRBD1 (5 bases). Germline loops: CDR1 MNHNS, CDR2 SASEGT. The CDR3 runs to 13 residues. Trimming removed 11 bases at V and 3 bases at J, with 14 bases between. CDR3 in amino acids: CALNGGLNQPQHF. CDR3 coding DNA: TGTGCCCTAAATGGGGGACTCAATCAGCCCCAGCATTTT.

J is TRBJ1-2 and V is TRBV18; possible D gene TRBD1, 5 bases. The germline V and J ends were trimmed by 2 bases and 6 bases, with 13 bases remaining between them. Germline CDR1 is KGHSH and CDR2 is LQKENI. The CDR3 contains 14 residues. The CDR3 protein is CASSPNGGRDGYTF. CDR3 nucleotides: TGTGCCAGCTCACCAAATGGGGGGAGAGATGGCTACACCTTC.

The V call is TRBV2, the J call TRBJ1-2; 7 bases are a match to TRBD1. V shed 8 bases, J shed 6 bases, and the junction held 6 bases outside the gene matches. The CDR3 runs 12 residues. Germline loops: CDR1 SNHLY, CDR2 FYNNEI. For the CDR3, the DNA is TGTGCCAGCTCAGACAGGGCGGATGGCTACACCTTC. Translation gives CASSDRADGYTF.

This clone was detected only once. The V and J genes are TRBV5-1 and TRBJ1-1; TRBD1 might be the D (6 bases). CDR3 length: 15 residues. V lost 4 bases and J 1 base, leaving 14 bases between the germline ends. Germline V gene data show CDR1 as SGHRS and CDR2 as YFSETQ. This chain's CDR3 is CASSPRGGGNTEAFF. The CDR3 bases are TGCGCCAGCAGCCCCCGTGGGGGCGGGAACACTGAAGCTTTCTTT.

The rearrangement joins TRBV19 to TRBJ2-3; either TRBD1 or TRBD2 may supply D (5 bases each). Germline assignment: CDR1 LNHDA and CDR2 SQIVND (reference sequence). V shed 5 bases and J shed 6 bases, with 21 bases lying between them. CDR3 length equals 16 residues. CDR3 bases: TGTGCCAGTAGTCCGTCGGTACTAGGGGCTTGGGATACGCAGTATTTT. Translated: CASSPSVLGAWDTQYF.

This rearrangement joins TRBV9 to TRBJ1-3, with 8 bases aligning to TRBD1. The CDR3 extends over 15 amino acids. The V segment lost 0 bases and the J segment 8 bases; nucleotides outside the gene matches: 7. The germline V gene has CDR1 SGDLS and CDR2 YYNGEE. CDR3 residues: CASSVGTGYGYTIYF. In nucleotides, the CDR3 is TGTGCCAGCAGCGTAGGGACAGGGTACGGATACACCATATATTTT.

The chain is built from TRBV7-2 and TRBJ1-1; no definite D call. The CDR3 spans 11 residues. Germline values: CDR1 SGHTA, CDR2 FQGNSA. With 1 base removed from V and 10 bases from J, the gap between germline ends came to 7 bases. The CDR3 DNA is TGTGCCAGCAGCTTAGGGGCTGGAGCTTTCTTT. Translated: CASSLGAGAFF.

The V and J genes are TRBV29-1 and TRBJ2-3; D is unclear. This CDR3 region has 13 residues. Germline V lookup: CDR1 SQVTM, CDR2 ANQGSEA. With 3 bases removed from V and 4 bases from J, the gap between germline ends came to 11 bases. This CDR3 reads CSVDGPGADTQYF. The DNA of the CDR3 is TGCAGCGTTGACGGCCCAGGTGCAGATACGCAGTATTTT.

The chain joins TRBV5-1 to TRBJ2-1, with D unresolved. The CDR3 has 15 amino acids. Germline CDR1 and CDR2: SGHRS and YFSETQ. V was shortened by 3 bases and J by 5 bases, with 15 bases between the two germline ends. The CDR3 is CASSSTVPADNEQFF. The CDR3 bases are TGCGCCAGCAGCTCGACGGTCCCGGCGGACAATGAGCAGTTCTTC.

V usage is TRBV5-4 and J usage is TRBJ2-2; D is undetermined. V was trimmed by 1 base and J by 6 bases, leaving 13 bases between them. This CDR3 has 15 residues. Germline CDR1 is SGHNT and CDR2 is YYREEE (reference sequence). The CDR3 DNA reads TGTGCCAGCAGCTTGCCCTCCACGTCCCCCGGGGAGCTGTTTTTT. Its translation is CASSLPSTSPGELFF.

This clone was picked up one time. The J gene is TRBJ2-1, the V gene TRBV5-1; TRBD1 matches 8 bases. V lost 2 bases and J lost 4; bases outside the gene matches: 5. Germline CDR1 is SGHRS and CDR2 is YFSETQ. The CDR3 loop spans 15 amino acids. The DNA for the CDR3 is TGCGCCAGCAGCTTATCGGGACAGGAATACAATGAGCAGTTCTTC. It specifies CASSLSGQEYNEQFF.

The count of this clone is one. The chain employs TRBV29-1 and TRBJ1-1; no clear D gene. Germline loops: CDR1 SQVTM, CDR2 ANQGSEA. V gave up 1 base and J gave up 8 bases, with 14 bases separating them. This CDR3 has 13 residues. CDR3 sequence reads: CSVEVTQRTEAFF. The CDR3 nucleotides read TGCAGCGTTGAAGTGACCCAGAGGACCGAAGCTTTCTTT. Looking up the rest from reference TRBV29-1 and TRBJ1-1 gives the full variable domain: SAVISQKPSRDICQRGTSLTIQCQVDSQVTMMFWYRQQPGQSLTLIATANQGSEATYESGFVIDKFPISRPNLTFSTLTVSNMSPEDSSIYLCSVEVTQRTEAFFGQGTRLTVV.

In DNA, the CDR3 is TGCAGTGCAGGGGGCAGAACTGAAGCTTTCTTT. Its protein is CSAGGRTEAFF. The V gene is TRBV20-1, the J gene TRBJ1-1, with TRBD1 matching 7 bases. V dropped 6 bases and J dropped 5; count of bases not matched to a gene: 3. The CDR3 length is 11 residues. Germline loops: CDR1 DFQATT, CDR2 SNEGSKA (reference sequence).

The chain uses TRBV28 and TRBJ2-2, with TRBD1 as a possible D gene (6 bases). Trimming cost V 4 bases and J 3 bases, with 15 bases left between them. This CDR3 is built from 16 residues. Germline CDR1 MDHEN, CDR2 SYDVKM. Here the CDR3 DNA reads TGTGCCAGCAGTTCCCCCACAGGGCAGGACACCGGGGAGCTGTTTTTT. Protein: CASSSPTGQDTGELFF.

The rearrangement joins TRBV6-6 to TRBJ1-3; maybe TRBD1 (5 bases). The CDR3 covers 14 residues. Germline V CDR1 and CDR2: MNHNY, SVGAGI (reference sequence). V lost 4 bases to trimming and J lost 2 bases, with 9 bases between them. The CDR3 DNA reads as TGTGCCAGCAGTTCCCCGGGGGCTGGAAACACCATATATTTT. Its protein product is CASSSPGAGNTIYF.

The chain joins TRBV5-1 to TRBJ1-4, with D possibly TRBD1 on 6 matching bases. CDR3 length: 13 amino acids. The germline V gene encodes CDR1 SGHRS and CDR2 YFSETQ. The V end was cut by 4 bases, the J end by 7 bases, with 11 bases between. The CDR3 DNA reads as TGCGCCAGCAGCCTTAACAGGGCTGAAAAACTGTTTTTT. Encoded protein: CASSLNRAEKLFF.

The rearrangement uses TRBV19 and TRBJ1-1; 9 nucleotides line up with TRBD1. V gave up 4 bases and J gave up 0 bases; unmatched junction bases: 9. This CDR3 has 17 residues. Per germline, CDR1 LNHDA and CDR2 SQIVND (reference sequence). CDR3 in amino acids: CASSTRRQGGMNTEAFF. DNA for the CDR3: TGTGCCAGTAGTACCCGACGACAGGGGGGTATGAACACTGAAGCTTTCTTT.

This sequence joins TRBV2 and TRBJ1-1, with 7 bases aligning to TRBD1. The junction had 8 bases not matched to a gene; V was cut back by 5 bases and J by 2 bases. The length of the CDR3 is 15 residues. CDR1 and CDR2 (germline): SNHLY, FYNNEI. The CDR3 DNA follows: TGTGCCAGCAGTTCGGGACAGACGATTAACACTGAAGCTTTCTTT. It encodes CASSSGQTINTEAFF.

The gene calls are TRBV9 and TRBJ2-1; D might be TRBD1 (7 bases). Trimming pared 3 bases from V and 13 bases from J, leaving 17 bases between. The CDR3 has 13 residues. CDR1 and CDR2 (germline): SGDLS, YYNGEE. The CDR3 loop is CASSASLEGAQFF. DNA for the CDR3: TGTGCCAGCAGCGCGTCCTTGGAGGGGGCTCAGTTCTTC.

This chain uses TRBV6-1 with TRBJ2-7, with D perhaps matching TRBD2 (5 bases). This CDR3 comprises 12 residues. Germline V CDR1 and CDR2: MNHNS, SASEGT. Trimming removed 2 bases at V and 4 bases at J, with 6 bases between. The DNA of the CDR3 is TGTGCCAGCAGTGAAACGGGGTACGAGCAGTACTTC. Translation: CASSETGYEQYF.

The V and J genes are TRBV18 and TRBJ2-1; TRBD2 agrees at 9 bases. J gave up 5 bases and V 3 bases, and 2 bases lay outside the gene matches. This CDR3 has 14 amino acids. Germline CDR1 reads KGHSH; CDR2 reads LQKENI. Here the CDR3 reads CASSPASGDNEQFF. The CDR3 region has the DNA TGTGCCAGCTCACCGGCTAGCGGGGACAATGAGCAGTTCTTC.

The chain has TRBV11-2 and TRBJ2-7, with 7 bases identical to TRBD1. Germline V gene lookup returns CDR1 SGHAT and CDR2 FQNNGV. V lost 4 bases to trimming and J lost 0 bases; unmatched junction nucleotides: 3. CDR3 length equals 14 residues. CDR3 DNA: TGTGCCAGCAGCTGGGGGACAGCCTCCTACGAGCAGTACTTC. This gives the protein CASSWGTASYEQYF.

The rearrangement joins TRBV2 to TRBJ2-1; D call uncertain. Germline V gene data show CDR1 as SNHLY and CDR2 as FYNNEI. The CDR3 extends over 15 amino acids. V lost 2 bases to trimming and J lost 4 bases, with 12 bases between them. The CDR3 loop reads CASSESPGSYNEQFF. CDR3 in DNA: TGTGCCAGCAGTGAATCTCCCGGATCATACAATGAGCAGTTCTTC.

The chain is built from TRBV4-2 and TRBJ2-1; D is undetermined. Trimming cost V 1 base and J 3 bases, with 16 bases left between them. The CDR3 sequence is 17 residues long. From germline, CDR1 is LGHNA and CDR2 YNFKEQ. CDR3 sequence (DNA): TGTGCCAGCAGCCAAGCTCGGCCCCGAGGTGGCTACAATGAGCAGTTCTTC. This translates into CASSQARPRGGYNEQFF.

The chain is built from TRBV9 and TRBJ1-3; unclear D gene. There are 15 residues in the CDR3. Germline loops: CDR1 SGDLS, CDR2 YYNGEE. Trimming shortened V by 0 bases and J by 0 bases, and 7 bases separated the two germline ends. Written as DNA, the CDR3 is TGTGCCAGCAGCGTAGACCCGAGCTCTGGAAACACCATATATTTT. Protein product: CASSVDPSSGNTIYF.

This chain joins TRBV6-5 and TRBJ2-7; D might be TRBD1 (5 bases). This CDR3 has 15 amino acids. CDR1 is MNHEY and CDR2 is SVGAGI in the germline V gene. Trimming pared 6 bases from V and 3 bases from J, leaving 18 bases between. The CDR3 coding sequence is TGTGCCAGCAGGGAGTCCTTCGACAGTTTCTACGAGCAGTACTTC. Its protein is CASRESFDSFYEQYF.